One sample yielded the 27 T cell receptor beta chains listed below, sequenced in a study of blood T cell repertoires in COVID-19. Repertoires were generated with immunoSEQ multiplex PCR, while TCRdb's copy carries only in-frame clones and drops some. The sample carries 150,000 to 200,000 clones, around 82% recorded once. The sample comprised peripheral blood. The receptors were gathered from a human donor with acute or convalescent COVID-19. The donor label of this sample is uncertain.

V and J are TRBV28 and TRBJ1-4; 7 positions match TRBD1. The germline V gene has CDR1 MDHEN and CDR2 SYDVKM. Trimming removed 3 bases from V and 2 bases from J; junction bases left unmatched: 6. The CDR3 runs 16 residues. CDR3 nucleotide sequence: TGTGCCAGCAGTTTTAAGGGGGCTGGCACTAATGAAAAACTGTTTTTT. Translated: CASSFKGAGTNEKLFF.

The V call is TRBV7-2, the J call TRBJ2-1; the match to TRBD2 covers 14 bases. Trimming at V came to 2 bases and at J to 8 bases, leaving 11 bases not matched to a gene. The germline CDR1 and CDR2 sequences are SGHTA and FQGNSA. This CDR3 spans 18 amino acids. The CDR3 loop reads CASSLKGLAGERIDEQFF. CDR3 bases: TGTGCCAGCAGCTTAAAGGGACTAGCGGGAGAAAGAATCGATGAGCAGTTCTTC.

This clone was observed a handful of times. This chain links TRBV7-3 with TRBJ2-3; 12 nucleotides line up with TRBD2. From germline, CDR1 is SGHTA and CDR2 FQGTGA. The length of the CDR3 is 17 residues. V dropped 2 bases and J dropped 3; count of bases not matched to a gene: 6. CDR3 sequence (DNA): TGTGCCAGCAGCTTAGGACTAGCGGGATCGTTTACAGATACGCAGTATTTT. Its protein product is CASSLGLAGSFTDTQYF. The whole variable domain, filled in from reference TRBV7-3 and TRBJ2-3, reads GAGVSQTPSNKVTEKGKYVELRCDPISGHTALYWYRQSLGQGPEFLIYFQGTGAADDSGLPNDRFFAVRPEGSVSTLKIQRTERGDSAVYLCASSLGLAGSFTDTQYFGPGTRLTVL.

The rearrangement joins TRBV19 to TRBJ1-3; no definite D call. Trimming removed 7 bases at V and 3 bases at J, with 10 bases between. CDR3 length: 13 amino acids. Germline loops: CDR1 LNHDA, CDR2 SQIVND (reference sequence). The CDR3 nucleotides are TGTGCCAGTACTGGGGAGCATGGAAACACCATATATTTT. Translated: CASTGEHGNTIYF.

The chain has TRBV3-1 (or the pseudogene TRBV3-2) and TRBJ2-3, with D possibly being TRBD2 (5 bases). CDR1 and CDR2 from the germline V gene are LGHDT and YNNKEL (reference sequence). The CDR3 runs to 16 residues. Trimming removed 4 bases from V and 1 base from J, with 15 bases in between. The CDR3 is CASSPLRPRGTDTQYF. The CDR3 nucleotides are TGTGCCAGCAGCCCCTTGAGGCCGAGGGGCACAGATACGCAGTATTTT.

The chain has TRBV12-3 or TRBV12-4 and TRBJ2-2, with TRBD2 matching 7 bases. There are 13 residues in the CDR3. The ends lost 3 bases at V and 7 bases at J; junction bases unmatched: 2. CDR3 in DNA: TGTGCCAGCAGTTTTAGGGAGGGCGGGGAGCTGTTTTTT. Amino acids: CASSFREGGELFF.

The V call is TRBV5-1, the J call TRBJ2-3, with 12 bases fitting TRBD2. Germline lookup yields CDR1 SGHRS and CDR2 YFSETQ. The CDR3 consists of 16 residues. Trimming took 2 bases from V and 1 from J; bases not matched to a gene: 2. The CDR3 protein is CASSFWTSGGTDTQYF. The CDR3 nucleotides are TGCGCCAGCAGCTTCTGGACTAGCGGGGGCACAGATACGCAGTATTTT.

This clone occurred once. J is TRBJ2-1 and V is TRBV14, with D possibly TRBD2 on 6 matching bases. The V gene's germline CDR1 is SGHDN and CDR2 FVKESK. Trimming shortened V by 0 bases and J by 9 bases, and 15 bases separated the two germline ends. The CDR3 is made up of 15 amino acids. In DNA form, the CDR3 reads TGTGCCAGCAGCCAAGATCGCGGTAGCGGTCTTGAGCAGTTCTTC. Amino acids: CASSQDRGSGLEQFF.

This clone was recorded only once. The V call is TRBV2, the J call TRBJ2-7; 9 bases match TRBD1. V lost 8 bases to trimming and J lost 1 base; unmatched junction nucleotides: 15. The CDR3 totals 17 residues. Germline-derived CDR1 and CDR2 are SNHLY and FYNNEI. The CDR3 loop is CASRPGQGVGGSYEQYF. Here the CDR3 DNA reads TGTGCCAGCCGACCGGGACAGGGAGTCGGAGGATCCTACGAGCAGTACTTC.

This clone was recorded only once. This chain joins TRBV6-5 and TRBJ1-1; 8 bases agree with TRBD1. Germline CDR1 is MNHEY and CDR2 is SVGAGI. Trimming removed 2 bases from V and 10 bases from J; junction bases left unmatched: 6. This CDR3 contains 13 residues. The CDR3 spells CASSYPGGGGAFF. The CDR3 bases are TGTGCCAGCAGTTACCCAGGGGGCGGAGGAGCTTTCTTT.

This clone was observed a few times. The V call is TRBV7-9, the J call TRBJ1-6, with a possible D match to TRBD1 (6 bases). The germline V and J ends were trimmed by 5 bases and 8 bases, with 13 bases remaining between them. Germline V CDR1 and CDR2: SEHNR, FQNEAQ (reference sequence). CDR3 length equals 14 residues. CDR3 bases: TGTGCCAGCAGCGTCCGGGACACGTATTCACCCCTCCACTTT. This translates into CASSVRDTYSPLHF.

The chain carries TRBV11-2 and TRBJ1-1; D perhaps matches TRBD1 (5 bases). The V gene's germline CDR1 is SGHAT and CDR2 FQNNGV. V was trimmed by 4 bases and J by 6 bases, leaving 12 bases between them. There are 13 residues in the CDR3. CDR3 bases: TGTGCCAGCAGCTGGAGGGGAAGGGCTGAAGCTTTCTTT. It codes for CASSWRGRAEAFF.

The chain has TRBV6-5 and TRBJ2-7, with TRBD1 matching over 7 bases. V was clipped by 5 bases and J by 9 bases; unmatched bases: 16. The CDR3 runs 15 residues. Per the germline V gene, CDR1 is MNHEY and CDR2 is SVGAGI. CDR3 sequence: CASSPSRDRAYLQYF. The CDR3 nucleotides read TGTGCCAGCAGTCCGTCCCGGGACAGAGCCTATCTGCAGTACTTC.

The chain carries TRBV5-6 and TRBJ1-2; 8 positions match TRBD1. The CDR3 spans 16 residues. The J segment lost 2 bases and the V segment lost 2 bases, leaving 8 bases of the junction unmatched. CDR1 is SGHDT, CDR2 YYEEEE, per germline. Here the CDR3 reads CASSLIGTGDNYGYTF. DNA for the CDR3: TGTGCCAGCAGCTTAATAGGGACAGGCGACAACTATGGCTACACCTTC.

The rearrangement uses TRBV4-1 and TRBJ1-1, with 11 bases aligning to TRBD1. V was pared by 3 bases and J by 6 bases, with 6 bases of the junction left unmatched. Looked up from germline, CDR1 is MGHRA and CDR2 is YSYEKL. This CDR3 has 15 residues. The CDR3 DNA reads TGCGCCAGCAGCCACCTTGGACAGGGGGCGGCTGAAGCTTTCTTT. It is translated as CASSHLGQGAAEAFF.

CDR3 loop: CASSRPTENYGYTF. The CDR3 DNA reads as TGTGCCAGCAGCCGACCGACAGAGAACTATGGCTACACCTTC. The chain combines TRBV3-1 (or the pseudogene TRBV3-2) with TRBJ1-2, with D tentatively TRBD1 (5 bases). V was clipped by 4 bases and J by 2 bases, with 11 bases between them. The CDR3 sequence is 14 residues long. In germline, CDR1 is LGHDT, CDR2 YNNKEL (reference sequence).

The rearrangement uses TRBV29-1 and TRBJ1-2, with 8 bases fitting TRBD1. The CDR3 has 18 amino acids. Germline trimming cut 0 bases from V and 4 bases from J; bases unmatched to any gene: 16. CDR1 and CDR2 from the germline V gene are SQVTM and ANQGSEA. DNA of the CDR3: TGCAGCGTTGAAGATAGAGGGACAGGCAAGGGGTTTAGCTATGGCTACACCTTC. Its translation: CSVEDRGTGKGFSYGYTF.

This sequence joins TRBV12-5 and TRBJ1-1; a weak D match, TRBD1 (6 bases). From germline, CDR1 is LGHNT and CDR2 FRNRAP. The V end lost 0 bases, the J end lost 6 bases, and 11 bases lay between the germline ends. The CDR3 totals 14 residues. In DNA form, the CDR3 reads TGTGCTAGTGGTTTGGTAGGGGGAAGGGCTGAAGCTTTCTTT. Translation gives CASGLVGGRAEAFF.

The J gene is TRBJ2-7, the V gene TRBV10-3; D possibly corresponds to TRBD2 (6 bases). This CDR3 is 14 amino acids long. Between the trimmed V and J ends, which lost 3 bases and 2 bases, there was a span of 11 bases. Germline loops: CDR1 ENHRY, CDR2 SYGVKD. CDR3 coding DNA: TGTGCCATCAGTGAACGACTAGAAACCTACGAGCAGTACTTC. Amino acid sequence: CAISERLETYEQYF.

This clone was detected only a few times. J is TRBJ1-1 and V is TRBV11-3; 9 positions agree with TRBD1. The CDR3 has 14 residues. Germline values: CDR1 SGHNT, CDR2 YENEEA. Losses at the gene ends were 5 bases for V and 6 bases for J; bases not matched to a gene: 7. DNA for the CDR3: TGTGCCAGCAGCCAGGGACAGGGAGGAGCTGAAGCTTTCTTT. As protein: CASSQGQGGAEAFF.

This rearrangement joins TRBV19 to TRBJ1-2, with TRBD1 matching over 9 bases. Germline CDR1 LNHDA, CDR2 SQIVND (reference sequence). This CDR3 is 15 amino acids long. Trimming cost V 5 bases and J 4 bases; bases outside gene matches: 8. The CDR3: CASSGSGTGSYGYTF. The CDR3 region has the DNA TGTGCCAGTAGTGGGTCAGGGACAGGGAGCTATGGCTACACCTTC.

This chain joins TRBV19 and TRBJ2-7, with D tentatively TRBD2 (5 bases). Trimming pared 5 bases from V and 1 base from J, leaving 12 bases between. The CDR3 is 14 amino acids. The V gene's germline CDR1 is LNHDA and CDR2 SQIVND (reference sequence). CDR3 coding DNA: TGTGCCAGTAGTGAGGGCCCCTCTTCCTACGAGCAGTACTTC. Protein product: CASSEGPSSYEQYF.

This clone was seen a handful of times. The chain is built from TRBV4-1 and TRBJ2-5; maybe TRBD1 (5 bases). The CDR3 loop spans 14 amino acids. CDR1 and CDR2 from the germline V gene are MGHRA and YSYEKL. V lost 0 bases to trimming and J lost 5 bases, with 10 bases between them. CDR3 protein: CASSQDQGRETQYF. The DNA for the CDR3 is TGCGCCAGCAGCCAAGATCAGGGTCGGGAGACCCAGTACTTC.

This chain uses TRBV6-2 or TRBV6-3 with TRBJ2-7; 15 bases match TRBD2. CDR1 and CDR2 (germline): MNHEY, SVGEGT. With 2 bases clipped from V and 1 base from J, the junction kept 3 bases outside the gene matches. This CDR3 comprises 17 residues. The CDR3 nucleotides read TGTGCCAGCAGTTACCTTGGACTAGCGGGGGGGTCCTACGAGCAGTACTTC. Translating gives CASSYLGLAGGSYEQYF.

The chain employs TRBV30 and TRBJ2-2; TRBD2 agrees at 7 bases. This CDR3 contains 18 residues. Germline V lookup: CDR1 GTSNPN, CDR2 SVGIG (reference sequence). V lost 0 bases, J lost 4 bases, and 14 bases stayed unmatched. In nucleotides, the CDR3 is TGTGCCTGGAGTGTACGGGGCCCGGCGGGAGCGGGCACCGGGGAGCTGTTTTTT. Amino acids: CAWSVRGPAGAGTGELFF.

This sequence joins TRBV19 and TRBJ2-6; TRBD1 agrees at 8 bases. CDR3 length: 18 residues. J lost 0 bases, V lost 4 bases, and 8 bases had no gene match. The germline CDR1 and CDR2 sequences are LNHDA and SQIVND (reference sequence). In DNA, the CDR3 is TGTGCCAGTAGTACAGGACAGGGTTTCGCCTCTGGGGCCAACGTCCTGACTTTC. It yields the protein CASSTGQGFASGANVLTF.

This rearrangement joins TRBV27 to TRBJ2-5; D is unclear. The germline V and J ends were trimmed by 0 bases and 1 base, with 6 bases remaining between them. The germline gives CDR1 MNHEY, CDR2 SMNVEV (reference sequence). The CDR3 totals 14 residues. The CDR3 DNA sequence: TGTGCCAGCAGTTTATCATTACTCCAAGAGACCCAGTACTTC. This translates into CASSLSLLQETQYF.